A selection of T cell receptor beta chains follows, all from one sample in a study of Graves' ophthalmopathy and Graves' hyperthyroidism. MiXCR, run by TCRdb on the multiplex PCR reads, gives a single entry per CDR3 protein. The sample gives around 1,200,000 distinct CDR3 sequences, roughly two fifths of which show up once; 8.5% to 14% is in the top ten. The sample was peripheral blood or thyroid tissue (not recorded which). These receptors all come from an adult man with Graves' hyperthyroidism. CDR3s include the opening cysteine and the closing phenylalanine or tryptophan. A D gene is named only where the DNA matches it firmly. Size values are once, few and many counts, or a class for expanded clones, and some rows have none.

clone size: many
V gene: TRBV20-1
J gene: TRBJ2-7
D gene: NA
CDR3 protein: CSASDPSGPDEQYF
CDR3 DNA: TGCAGTGCTAGTGACCCCTCCGGACCGGATGAGCAGTACTTC

clone size: few
V gene: TRBV20-1
J gene: TRBJ2-2
D gene: TRBD1
CDR3 protein: CSANRGRNTGELFF
CDR3 DNA: TGCAGTGCAAACAGGGGGCGGAACACCGGGGAGCTGTTTTTT

clone size: NA
V gene: TRBV7-9
J gene: TRBJ2-5
D gene: TRBD1
CDR3 protein: CASSTDRTSGFRTQYF
CDR3 DNA: TGTGCCAGCAGCACGGACAGGACCAGTGGGTTTAGGACCCAGTACTTC

clone size: few
V gene: TRBV2
J gene: TRBJ1-5
D gene: NA
CDR3 protein: CASSEPESPQHF
CDR3 DNA: TGTGCCAGCAGTGAACCGGAATCGCCCCAGCATTTT

clone size: once
V gene: TRBV7-9
J gene: TRBJ2-5
D gene: NA
CDR3 protein: CASSLSLDSTGETQYF
CDR3 DNA: TGTGCCAGCAGCTTAAGCCTGGACAGCACCGGGGAGACCCAGTACTTC

clone size: NA
V gene: TRBV7-2
J gene: TRBJ2-7
D gene: NA
CDR3 protein: CASSLDRTGTSSYEQYF
CDR3 DNA: TGTGCCAGCAGCTTAGATCGGACGGGGACGAGCTCCTACGAGCAGTACTTC

clone size: NA
V gene: TRBV29-1
J gene: TRBJ1-2
D gene: TRBD1
CDR3 protein: CSSTGGAGYTF
CDR3 DNA: TGCAGCTCCACAGGGGGCGCTGGCTACACCTTC

clone size: NA
V gene: TRBV5-8
J gene: TRBJ2-7
D gene: NA
CDR3 protein: CASSPISGEQYF
CDR3 DNA: TGTGCCAGCTCACCCATTTCGGGAGAGCAGTACTTC

clone size: NA
V gene: TRBV11-2
J gene: TRBJ2-2
D gene: NA
CDR3 protein: CASSFERQNTGELFF
CDR3 DNA: TGTGCCAGCAGTTTCGAGCGGCAGAACACCGGGGAGCTGTTTTTT

clone size: NA
V gene: TRBV24-1
J gene: TRBJ1-5
D gene: NA
CDR3 protein: CATSLGASNQPQHF
CDR3 DNA: TGTGCCACCAGTTTAGGGGCAAGCAATCAGCCCCAGCATTTT

clone size: many
V gene: TRBV19
J gene: TRBJ1-5
D gene: NA
CDR3 protein: CASSKPSQPQHF
CDR3 DNA: TGTGCCAGTAGTAAGCCCAGCCAGCCCCAGCATTTT

clone size: many
V gene: TRBV6-5
J gene: TRBJ1-4
D gene: NA
CDR3 protein: CASSSGIPNEKLFF
CDR3 DNA: TGTGCCAGCAGTTCAGGGATCCCTAATGAAAAACTGTTTTTT

clone size: few
V gene: TRBV20-1
J gene: TRBJ2-7
D gene: NA
CDR3 protein: CSAKLAPYEQYF
CDR3 DNA: TGCAGTGCTAAGTTGGCCCCCTACGAGCAGTACTTC

clone size: many
V gene: TRBV7-8
J gene: TRBJ2-7
D gene: NA
CDR3 protein: CASSSSGEREQYF
CDR3 DNA: TGTGCCAGCAGCTCCTCCGGGGAACGCGAGCAGTACTTC

clone size: NA
V gene: TRBV2
J gene: TRBJ2-7
D gene: NA
CDR3 protein: CASSDAGEQYF
CDR3 DNA: TGTGCCAGCAGTGACGCGGGCGAGCAGTACTTT

clone size: NA
V gene: TRBV27
J gene: TRBJ1-6
D gene: NA
CDR3 protein: CASSPRPTPSYNSPLHF
CDR3 DNA: TGTGCCAGCAGCCCTCGCCCGACTCCCTCCTATAATTCACCCCTCCACTTT

clone size: many
V gene: TRBV14
J gene: TRBJ1-4
D gene: NA
CDR3 protein: CASSQAGGLNEKLFF
CDR3 DNA: TGTGCCAGCAGCCAAGCGGGGGGCCTCAATGAAAAACTGTTTTTT